This TCR beta chain is drawn from a study of T cells in Graves' hyperthyroidism and ophthalmopathy. This clonotype was detected many times. CDR1 SNHLY and CDR2 FYNNEI come from the germline V gene. This CDR3 has 12 amino acids. The V end lost 2 bases, the J end lost 3 bases, and 5 bases lay between the germline ends. Amplification targeted TCR beta CDR3 regions from RNA transcripts. Primed by the HTBI set, a first-round RT-PCR was run on the TCR CDR3. Via MiXCR, TCRdb re-called the multiplex PCR reads, giving one row per CDR3 protein. Here the sample spans 400,000 to 450,000 distinct CDR3 sequences, roughly 14% being singletons.

This receptor was identified in a young man with Graves' ophthalmopathy. V usage is TRBV2 and J usage is TRBJ2-7; no firm D call. The sample comprised blood. CDR3 nucleotides: TGTGCCAGCAGTGAACAGGACTACGAGCAGTACTTC. Protein product: CASSEQDYEQYF.